This T cell receptor beta chain was recorded in a study of graft-versus-host responses after intestinal transplantation. Data came from immunoSEQ multiplex PCR; TCRdb stores just in-frame clones and leaves some out. Among some 14,000 clones listed, 70% to 90% were seen once. V dropped 3 bases and J dropped 10 bases, with 7 bases sitting between them. Germline V gives CDR1 MNHNS, CDR2 SASEGT. CDR3 length: 12 amino acids. This TCR was recovered from a human patient who received an intestinal transplant, so some T cells may come from the graft donor. Sequencing was performed on PBMCs, taken after intestinal transplantation. J is TRBJ1-6 and V is TRBV6-1; D uncertain. CDR3 residues: CASSDIGSPLHF. CDR3 in DNA: TGTGCCAGCAGTGATATTGGGTCACCCCTCCACTTT.